This T cell receptor (beta chain) is from a study of T cell responses to AZD1222 COVID-19 vaccine. Germline values: CDR1 SEHNR, CDR2 FQNEAQ (reference sequence). The CDR3 length is 17 residues. The V end lost 4 bases, the J end lost 6 bases, and 21 bases lay between the germline ends. Only in-frame clones appear in the TCRdb table, and some are missing; sequencing was by immunoSEQ multiplex PCR. In the table there are approximately 60,000 clones, 84% of which are singletons. The genes are TRBV7-9 and TRBJ1-4; D possibly corresponds to TRBD1 (6 bases). This TCR was sampled from an adult in good health. This material consisted of peripheral blood, taken on day 0 of AZD1222 vaccination. The chain's CDR3 is CASSSGASAGEDEKLFF. CDR3 bases: TGTGCCAGCAGCTCCGGAGCGTCTGCAGGGGAGGATGAAAAACTGTTTTTT.